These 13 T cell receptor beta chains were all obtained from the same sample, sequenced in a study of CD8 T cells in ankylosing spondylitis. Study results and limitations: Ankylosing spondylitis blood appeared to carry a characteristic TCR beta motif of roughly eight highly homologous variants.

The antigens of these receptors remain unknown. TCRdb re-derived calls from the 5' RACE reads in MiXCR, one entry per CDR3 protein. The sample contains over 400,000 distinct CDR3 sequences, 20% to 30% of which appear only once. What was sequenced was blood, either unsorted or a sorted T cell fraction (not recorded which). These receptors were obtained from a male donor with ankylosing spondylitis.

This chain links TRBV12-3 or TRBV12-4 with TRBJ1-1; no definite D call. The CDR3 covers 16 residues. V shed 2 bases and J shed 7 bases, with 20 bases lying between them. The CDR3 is CASSLREGTLNHEAFF. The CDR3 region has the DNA TGTGCCAGCAGTTTAAGGGAGGGCACCCTAAACCATGAAGCTTTCTTT.

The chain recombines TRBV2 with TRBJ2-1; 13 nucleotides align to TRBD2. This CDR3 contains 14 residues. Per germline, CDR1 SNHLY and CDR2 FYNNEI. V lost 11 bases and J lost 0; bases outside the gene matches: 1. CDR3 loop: CAGTSGTSYNEQFF. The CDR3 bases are TGTGCCGGGACTAGCGGGACCTCCTACAATGAGCAGTTCTTC.

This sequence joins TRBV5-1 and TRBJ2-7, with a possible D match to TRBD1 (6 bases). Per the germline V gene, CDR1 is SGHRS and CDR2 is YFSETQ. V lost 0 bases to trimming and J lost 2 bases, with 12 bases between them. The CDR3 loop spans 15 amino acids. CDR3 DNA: TGCGCCAGCAGCTTGGAGGTGGGGGCTACCTACGAGCAGTACGTC. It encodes CASSLEVGATYEQYV.

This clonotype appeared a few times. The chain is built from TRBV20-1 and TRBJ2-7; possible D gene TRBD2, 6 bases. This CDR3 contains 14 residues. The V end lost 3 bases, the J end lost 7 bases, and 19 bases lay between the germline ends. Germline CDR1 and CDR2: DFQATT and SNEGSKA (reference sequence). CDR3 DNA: TGCAGTGCTAGGGAGGGACCCCACGGACTAGAGCAGTACTTC. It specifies CSAREGPHGLEQYF.

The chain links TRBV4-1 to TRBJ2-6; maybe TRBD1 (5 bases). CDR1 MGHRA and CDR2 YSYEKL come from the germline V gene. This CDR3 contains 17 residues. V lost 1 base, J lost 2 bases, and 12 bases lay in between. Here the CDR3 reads CASSQAPLGAGANVLTF. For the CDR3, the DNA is TGCGCCAGCAGCCAAGCTCCTCTAGGGGCTGGGGCCAACGTCCTGACTTTC.

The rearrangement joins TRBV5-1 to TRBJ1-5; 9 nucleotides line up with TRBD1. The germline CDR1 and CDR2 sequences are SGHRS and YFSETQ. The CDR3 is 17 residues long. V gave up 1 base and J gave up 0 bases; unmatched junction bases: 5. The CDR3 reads CASSLMGQGYSNQPQHF. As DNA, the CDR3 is TGCGCCAGCAGCTTGATGGGACAGGGCTATAGCAATCAGCCCCAGCATTTT.

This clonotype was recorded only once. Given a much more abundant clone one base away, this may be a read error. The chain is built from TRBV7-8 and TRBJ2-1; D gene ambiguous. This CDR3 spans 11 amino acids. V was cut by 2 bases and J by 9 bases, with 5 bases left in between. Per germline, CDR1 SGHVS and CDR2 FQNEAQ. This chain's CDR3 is CASSLFTEQFF. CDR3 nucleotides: TGTGCCAGCAGCTTATTTACTGAGCAGTTCTTC.

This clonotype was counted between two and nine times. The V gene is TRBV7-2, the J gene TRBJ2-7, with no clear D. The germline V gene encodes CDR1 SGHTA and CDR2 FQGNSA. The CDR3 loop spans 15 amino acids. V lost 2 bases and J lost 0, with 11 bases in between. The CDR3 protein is CASSLMGIPSYEQYF. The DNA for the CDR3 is TGTGCCAGCAGCTTAATGGGCATCCCCTCCTACGAGCAGTACTTC. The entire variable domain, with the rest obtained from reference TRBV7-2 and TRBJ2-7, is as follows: GAGVSQSPSNKVTEKGKDVELRCDPISGHTALYWYRQSLGQGLEFLIYFQGNSAPDKSGLPSDRFSAERTGGSVSTLTIQRTQQEDSAVYLCASSLMGIPSYEQYFGPGTRLTVT.

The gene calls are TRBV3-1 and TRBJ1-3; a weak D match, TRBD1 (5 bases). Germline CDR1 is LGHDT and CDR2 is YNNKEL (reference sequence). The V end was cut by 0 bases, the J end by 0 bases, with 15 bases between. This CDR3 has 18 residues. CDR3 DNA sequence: TGTGCCAGCAGCCAAGACGGGGCAGCGATGTACTCTGGAAACACCATATATTTT. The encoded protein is CASSQDGAAMYSGNTIYF.

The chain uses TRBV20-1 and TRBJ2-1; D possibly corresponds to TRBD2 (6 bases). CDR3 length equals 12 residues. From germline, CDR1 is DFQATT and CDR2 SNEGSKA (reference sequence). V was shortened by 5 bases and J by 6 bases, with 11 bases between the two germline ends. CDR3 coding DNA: TGCAGTGCTCCCCAGACTAGCAATGAGCAGTTCTTC. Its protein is CSAPQTSNEQFF.

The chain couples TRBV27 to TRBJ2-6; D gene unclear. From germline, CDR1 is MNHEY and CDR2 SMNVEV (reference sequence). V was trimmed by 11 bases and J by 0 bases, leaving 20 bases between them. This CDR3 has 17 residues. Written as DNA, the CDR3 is TGTGCCGATCCTGGGTGTTGCGTTTACTCTGGGGCCAACGTCCTGACTTTC. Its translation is CADPGCCVYSGANVLTF.

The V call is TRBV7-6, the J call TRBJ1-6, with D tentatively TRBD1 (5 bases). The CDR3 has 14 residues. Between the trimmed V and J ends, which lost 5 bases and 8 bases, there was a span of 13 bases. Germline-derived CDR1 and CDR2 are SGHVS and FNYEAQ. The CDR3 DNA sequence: TGTGCCAGCAGCCGAACCCAGGGAGATTCACCCCTCCACTTT. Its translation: CASSRTQGDSPLHF.

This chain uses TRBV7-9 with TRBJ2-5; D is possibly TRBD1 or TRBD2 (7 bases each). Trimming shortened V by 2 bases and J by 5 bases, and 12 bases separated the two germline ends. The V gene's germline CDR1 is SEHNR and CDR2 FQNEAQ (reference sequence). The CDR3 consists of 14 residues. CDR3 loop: CASSLRQGGETQYF. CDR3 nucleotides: TGTGCCAGCAGCTTACGGCAGGGGGGGGAGACCCAGTACTTC. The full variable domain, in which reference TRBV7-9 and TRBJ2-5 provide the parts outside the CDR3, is DTGVSQNPRHKITKRGQNVTFRCDPISEHNRLYWYRQTLGQGPEFLTYFQNEAQLEKSRLLSDRFSAERPKGSFSTLEIQRTEQGDSAMYLCASSLRQGGETQYFGPGTRLLVL.